The present T cell receptor beta chain was sequenced within a study of shared clonotypes between healthy human individuals (dated by TCRdb to between 2020 and 2021). With respect to the entire study: The cohort included three men and a couple of women between 18 and 49 years of age. To estimate repertoire size and how much clonotype sharing occurs between individuals, the study deeply sequenced the blood TCR repertoires of 4 to 6 healthy adults. Per donor, three plates each were used for CD4 naive and CD4 memory, two for CD8 naive, and one for CD8 memory. Between about 0.8 and 9.5 billion PBMCs per donor were obtained by leukapheresis. Different laboratories and diverse techniques were used to prepare libraries and sequence TCR repertoires, to increase sequencing depth and limit assay-specific biases.

TCR CDR3 regions were amplified from genomic DNA by multiplex PCR using the deep immunoSEQ assay. Extracted genomic DNA from each cell subset was distributed evenly across all wells of several immunoSEQ 96-well plates, and each plate was treated as a replicate. For sorted subsets, each replicate PCR was loaded with roughly 190 ng genomic DNA, equivalent to about 30,000 T cell genomes. The purified libraries were quantified using a Qubit 3.0 fluorometer, sized with a Bioanalyzer 2100, and then quantified again using the KAPA Library Quantification kit. Each immunoSEQ 96-well plate was sequenced on its own single-read 150-cycle Illumina NextSeq 550 flow cell. As for the original processing: Because the immunoSEQ output held only junctional sequences and lacked quality scores, the filtering could not match the filtering applied to full-length reads. Sequences were annotated with PyIR, a Python wrapper for IgBLAST v1.9, and V/J genes and CDR3 were assigned using IMGT germline references. Reads were filtered out if the reads had weak V/J assignments (E-value above 1e-6), no CDR3, stop codons, out-of-frame junctions, or ambiguous translated residues. V3J clonotypes were defined as sequences sharing an identical inferred V gene, J gene, and CDR3 amino acid sequence. Percentage overlap between repertoires was computed as shared unique clonotypes divided by the size of the smaller repertoire. Richness of each repertoire was evaluated using RTK rarefaction, the Chao1 estimator, and Recon v2.1 estimates of unobserved clonotypes. For all TCRbeta clonotypes obtained by the gDNA method from four donors, generation probabilities were computed with OLGA. TCRdb carries this immuneACCESS record with in-frame sequences only. Its versions omit some clonotypes, under half of them owing to an unresolved V gene in the studies checked, with the rest unexplained. The V and J calls and clone size are taken from that table; D and trimming were inferred from the DNA. This sample gives around 2.1 million clones in total; roughly 91% of them show up just once. The ten largest clones capture approximately 1.7% of the sample.

The germline V gene (reference sequence) specifies SEHNR as CDR1 and FQNEAQ as CDR2. From its cysteine to its phenylalanine, the CDR3 spans 12 amino acids. Here the CDR3 DNA is all that survives: 36 bases in frame from base 1. A distance of 5 bases separates the germline ends of V and J, which lose 5 bases and 0 bases respectively. A remark on this clone: Its antigen is still unknown. No much larger clonotype is one base removed from it; base qualities were not supplied.

Study-wide conclusions, independent of this receptor: Pairwise subsampling indicated that sequencing depth was expected to affect the degree of clonotype sharing among donors. Compared with non-shared clonotypes, clonotypes shared by all four sorted-subset donors had higher generation probabilities. Around 5.4% of naive CD4, roughly 3.5% of naive CD8, about 2.5% of memory CD4, and 0.35% to 0.4% of memory CD8 clonotypes were shared across several donors. Rarefaction of sorted-subset datasets indicated incomplete sequencing despite the large sequencing depth. Sampling was restricted to blood, and TCR repertoires in tissue are likely to differ from TCR repertoires in blood. Larger estimated clonotype richness was generally found for naive subsets than for memory subsets. Because the study included a small number of donors, the genetic and exposure-history diversity represented was limited.

CD8 naive samples consisted of CD45RO-negative cells that were positively selected for CCR7, yielding a CD45RA+CCR7+ population without TemRA cells. Healthy HIV-negative adults with no recently reported acute infections or vaccinations were included as donors. Every donor was a Caucasian adult residing in Nashville, Tennessee, USA. Blood was obtained by leukapheresis, after which PBMCs were separated by Ficoll-Histopaque density gradient centrifugation and cryopreserved in liquid nitrogen vapor phase. Analytical flow cytometry was used to check the purity and quantity of each magnetically sorted T cell population. Genomic DNA was isolated from every sorted fraction and measured by UV absorbance on a Nanodrop 2000c.

The sample comprised naive CD8+ T cells from PBMCs. The cell subset or site label of this sample denotes: CD45RA+CCR7+. The source is a young man in good health. Some clones in this sample may be carry-over from other donors' samples. The chain links TRBV7-9 with TRBJ2-7; no D segment can be confidently identified. The CDR3 region reads CASSGNSYEQYF. The DNA sequence is given as TGTGCCAGCAGCGGCAACTCCTACGAGCAGTACTTC.